Listed below are T cell receptor beta chains from one sample, sequenced in a study of blood T cell repertoires in COVID-19. Assay: immunoSEQ multiplex PCR; the TCRdb copy retains only in-frame clones and omits some. In the table there are about 140,000 clones, 75% to 80% of which are singletons. Sequences were obtained from peripheral blood. Receptor source: a woman in her fifties or sixties with active or convalescent COVID-19. CDR3s include the opening cysteine and the closing phenylalanine or tryptophan. The order of the fields is clone size, V gene, D gene, J gene, CDR3 protein, CDR3 DNA. A D gene is named only where the DNA matches it firmly. Expanded clones are given a class, and other clones once, few, many or no size at all.

abundance: NA; v_gene: TRBV6-1; d_gene: NA; j_gene: TRBJ1-2; CDR3aa: CASTEASGAGYGYTF; CDR3nt: TGTGCCAGCACTGAAGCCTCAGGGGCAGGCTATGGCTACACCTTC
abundance: NA; v_gene: TRBV7-2; d_gene: NA; j_gene: TRBJ1-1; CDR3aa: CASSSQGMSTEAFF; CDR3nt: TGTGCCAGCAGCTCACAGGGTATGAGCACTGAAGCTTTCTTT
abundance: NA; v_gene: TRBV9; d_gene: NA; j_gene: TRBJ2-2; CDR3aa: CASSRPLDREDTGELFF; CDR3nt: TGTGCCAGCAGCCGACCGCTTGACAGGGAGGACACCGGGGAGCTGTTTTTT
abundance: once; v_gene: TRBV14; d_gene: NA; j_gene: TRBJ2-1; CDR3aa: CASSRGGPRNEQFF; CDR3nt: TGTGCCAGCAGCCGGGGGGGGCCGAGGAATGAGCAGTTCTTC
abundance: NA; v_gene: TRBV28; d_gene: NA; j_gene: TRBJ1-6; CDR3aa: CASSGGTYNSPLHF; CDR3nt: TGTGCCAGCAGTGGAGGGACCTATAATTCACCCCTCCACTTT
abundance: NA; v_gene: TRBV9; d_gene: NA; j_gene: TRBJ2-7; CDR3aa: CASSPRHIPYEQYF; CDR3nt: TGTGCCAGCAGCCCCCGACATATTCCCTACGAGCAGTACTTC
abundance: NA; v_gene: TRBV7-8; d_gene: TRBD1; j_gene: TRBJ2-5; CDR3aa: CASSRGTGVAETQYF; CDR3nt: TGTGCCAGCAGCCGGGGGACAGGGGTGGCGGAGACCCAGTACTTC
abundance: NA; v_gene: TRBV7-8; d_gene: TRBD2; j_gene: TRBJ2-5; CDR3aa: CASSPSGGYQETQYF; CDR3nt: TGTGCCAGCAGCCCCAGCGGGGGGTACCAAGAGACCCAGTACTTC
abundance: NA; v_gene: TRBV2; d_gene: NA; j_gene: TRBJ1-5; CDR3aa: CASSVVRGTNQPQHF; CDR3nt: TGTGCCAGCAGTGTTGTCAGGGGCACTAATCAGCCCCAGCATTTT
abundance: NA; v_gene: TRBV19; d_gene: NA; j_gene: TRBJ1-1; CDR3aa: CASTRAGTEAFF; CDR3nt: TGTGCCAGTACCCGGGCGGGGACTGAAGCTTTCTTT
abundance: once; v_gene: TRBV3-1/TRBV3-2; d_gene: TRBD1; j_gene: TRBJ1-1; CDR3aa: CASSQDRDRGTEAFF; CDR3nt: TGTGCCAGCAGCCAAGATCGAGACAGGGGTACTGAAGCTTTCTTT
abundance: NA; v_gene: TRBV28; d_gene: NA; j_gene: TRBJ2-1; CDR3aa: CASGLGTYYNEQFF; CDR3nt: TGTGCCAGCGGCCTTGGGACTTATTACAATGAGCAGTTCTTC
abundance: NA; v_gene: TRBV28; d_gene: TRBD2; j_gene: TRBJ2-4; CDR3aa: CASSRGLAGGPGGAKNIQYF; CDR3nt: TGTGCCAGCAGTAGAGGACTAGCGGGAGGGCCGGGGGGAGCCAAAAACATTCAGTACTTC